These 26 T cell receptor beta chains share one sample of origin, sequenced in a study of vaccination and CD4 T cells after COVID-19. The sample's treatment: approximately 9-day PBMC culture with coronavirus spike peptide pools or control peptides (ViraFEST assay). No antigen has been assigned to these receptors. Cultured CD4+ T cell DNA was sequenced using the Oncomine TCR Beta short-read assay. Using its own MiXCR run on the PCR reads, TCRdb lists one record per CDR3 protein. Of 13,000 to 15,000 distinct CDR3 sequences in the sample, around 56% were seen once. Sample: CD4+ T cells from blood, cultured in vitro. These receptors were taken from a human donor who had recovered from COVID-19.

The V gene is TRBV19, the J gene TRBJ1-2; 11 bases are a match to TRBD1. The ends lost 8 bases at V and 6 bases at J; junction bases unmatched: 5. This CDR3 has 13 amino acids. Germline loops: CDR1 LNHDA, CDR2 SQIVND (reference sequence). As DNA, the CDR3 is TGTGCCAGTGGGGGGACAGGGGGTGATGGCTACACCTTC. Translation: CASGGTGGDGYTF. The full variable domain, its missing parts supplied by reference TRBV19 and TRBJ1-2, is DGGITQSPKYLFRKEGQNVTLSCEQNLNHDAMYWYRQDPGQGLRLIYYSQIVNDFQKGDIAEGYSVSREKKESFPLTVTSAQKNPTAFYLCASGGTGGDGYTFGSGTRLTVV.

This clonotype was counted only a few times. The chain combines TRBV2 with TRBJ1-5; maybe TRBD1 (6 bases). The germline CDR1 and CDR2 sequences are SNHLY and FYNNEI. The CDR3 extends over 15 amino acids. V was shortened by 5 bases and J by 6 bases, with 17 bases between the two germline ends. The CDR3 nucleotides are TGTGCCAGCAGTCCGCGGGGGGCCGCATCTCAGCCCCAGCATTTT. Residues: CASSPRGAASQPQHF.

This chain connects TRBV6-1 to TRBJ2-7; unclear D gene. V shed 5 bases and J shed 3 bases, with 14 bases lying between them. The germline gives CDR1 MNHNS, CDR2 SASEGT. The CDR3 loop spans 14 amino acids. The CDR3 coding sequence is TGTGCCAGCAGTCCCCGGACGGATAACTACGAGCAGTACTTC. Amino acid sequence: CASSPRTDNYEQYF.

This clonotype has a handful of counts. The chain is built from TRBV19 and TRBJ2-7; possibly TRBD1 for D (6 bases). Trimming cost V 7 bases and J 0 bases, with 16 bases left between them. Germline V gene lookup returns CDR1 LNHDA and CDR2 SQIVND (reference sequence). The CDR3 is 15 residues long. Written as DNA, the CDR3 is TGTGCCAGTACCCCTGGGGGACAAAGCTCCTACGAGCAGTACTTC. Its translation is CASTPGGQSSYEQYF.

The chain carries TRBV27 and TRBJ2-3; 13 positions match TRBD2. The germline CDR1 and CDR2 sequences are MNHEY and SMNVEV (reference sequence). The CDR3 loop spans 19 amino acids. V lost 4 bases, J lost 2 bases, and 12 bases stayed unmatched. The CDR3 DNA reads as TGTGCCAGCAGTTCCCCTTCGGGACTAGCGGGACCTGTCACAGATACGCAGTATTTT. It translates to CASSSPSGLAGPVTDTQYF.

This clonotype has a handful of counts. V and J are TRBV20-1 and TRBJ2-6; possibly TRBD2 for D (6 bases). Looked up from germline, CDR1 is DFQATT and CDR2 is SNEGSKA (reference sequence). V was clipped by 6 bases and J by 2 bases, with 17 bases between them. This CDR3 comprises 16 residues. CDR3 sequence (DNA): TGCAGTGCCCCCTGGTCGGGGGTGGCTGGGGCCAACGTCCTGACTTTC. This gives the protein CSAPWSGVAGANVLTF.

The rearrangement links TRBV11-1 to TRBJ1-1; the D gene is possibly TRBD1 (5 bases). The CDR3 runs 15 residues. V was shortened by 5 bases and J by 7 bases, with 20 bases between the two germline ends. Germline V lookup: CDR1 SGHAT, CDR2 FQDESV (reference sequence). The CDR3 DNA follows: TGTGCCAGCAGCCCTAGGTCCAGGGATCGGGGTGAAGCTTTCTTT. Its translation: CASSPRSRDRGEAFF.

The rearrangement joins TRBV28 to TRBJ1-2; no clear D. Per germline, CDR1 MDHEN and CDR2 SYDVKM. CDR3 length: 13 amino acids. Trimming took 7 bases from V and 7 from J, leaving 16 bases between them. As DNA, the CDR3 is TGTGCCAGCACCCAGGTTGTGGTAGGTGGCTACACCTTC. The encoded protein is CASTQVVVGGYTF.

V and J are TRBV4-1 and TRBJ1-5; 8 nucleotides agree with TRBD1. From germline, CDR1 is MGHRA and CDR2 YSYEKL. The CDR3 runs to 14 residues. The V gene end was trimmed by 1 base and the J gene end by 6 bases; junction bases not matched to a gene: 2. The CDR3 DNA sequence: TGCGCCAGCAGCCAAGGACAGGGGTTTCAGCCCCAGCATTTT. This codes for CASSQGQGFQPQHF.

The table lists this clonotype with a count of one. The chain recombines TRBV7-3 with TRBJ2-2; no clear D. In germline, CDR1 is SGHTA, CDR2 FQGTGA. The CDR3 totals 12 residues. V was shortened by 4 bases and J by 8 bases, with 8 bases between the two germline ends. The CDR3 DNA is TGTGCCAGCAGCTCCCCGGGTGGGGAGCTGTTTTTT. Translated: CASSSPGGELFF.

The chain couples TRBV2 to TRBJ2-1; a weak D match, TRBD2 (7 bases). The ends were cut back, 3 bases at V and 2 bases at J, with 11 bases in the middle. Looked up from germline, CDR1 is SNHLY and CDR2 is FYNNEI. The CDR3 extends over 15 amino acids. The CDR3 DNA reads TGTGCCAGCAGTGAGGGGGGGGCTACCTACAATGAGCAGTTCTTC. This gives the protein CASSEGGATYNEQFF.

The gene calls are TRBV11-3 and TRBJ2-5, with 8 bases fitting TRBD2. The J segment lost 4 bases and the V segment lost 4 bases, leaving 2 bases of the junction unmatched. The CDR3 has 13 residues. Germline V gives CDR1 SGHNT, CDR2 YENEEA. Written as DNA, the CDR3 is TGTGCCAGCAGCTCCGGACTAGCAGAGACCCAGTACTTC. The encoded protein is CASSSGLAETQYF.

This clonotype was found a few times. This chain uses TRBV7-9 with TRBJ1-2, with TRBD1 as a possible D gene (5 bases). Germline CDR1 reads SEHNR; CDR2 reads FQNEAQ (reference sequence). V lost 8 bases to trimming and J lost 4 bases, with 14 bases between them. The CDR3 has 13 residues. As DNA, the CDR3 is TGTGCCAGCCACGACGACAGTCTCTATGGCTACACCTTC. This sequence encodes CASHDDSLYGYTF.

V usage is TRBV20-1 and J usage is TRBJ1-2, with TRBD1 identical over 7 bases. Germline V gene sequence: CDR1 DFQATT, CDR2 SNEGSKA (reference sequence). This CDR3 spans 15 amino acids. Unmatched junction bases numbered 9, after V lost 0 bases and J lost 5 bases. The CDR3 bases are TGCAGTGCTAGAGATCAGGGACAGACAGCATATGGCTACACCTTC. This sequence encodes CSARDQGQTAYGYTF.

The chain is built from TRBV7-3 and TRBJ1-2, with a possible D match to TRBD1 (5 bases). Germline V gene data show CDR1 as SGHTA and CDR2 as FQGTGA. Trimming removed 7 bases from V and 6 bases from J, with 9 bases in between. The CDR3 contains 11 residues. CDR3 sequence (DNA): TGTGCCAGCACTCGAGGGGATGGCTACACCTTC. Its translation is CASTRGDGYTF.

The chain is built from TRBV6-1 and TRBJ2-5; unclear D gene. Germline CDR1 is MNHNS and CDR2 is SASEGT. This CDR3 region has 14 residues. The V end lost 2 bases, the J end lost 2 bases, and 9 bases lay between the germline ends. CDR3: CASSEYGGQETQYF. Here the CDR3 DNA reads TGTGCCAGCAGTGAATATGGCGGACAAGAGACCCAGTACTTC.

The V gene is TRBV6-2 or TRBV6-3, the J gene TRBJ2-7; the D is unclear. The V gene lost 5 bases and the J gene lost 2 bases, with 7 bases spanning the gap. The CDR3 has 12 residues. CDR1 is MNHEY and CDR2 is SVGEGT in the germline V gene. The CDR3 DNA follows: TGTGCCAGCAGTCAATACCCCTACGAGCAGTACTTC. Its translation is CASSQYPYEQYF.

This clonotype is termed large. This rearrangement joins TRBV20-1 to TRBJ1-3; D call uncertain. The CDR3 consists of 15 residues. From germline, CDR1 is DFQATT and CDR2 SNEGSKA (reference sequence). V was cut by 0 bases and J by 4 bases, with 13 bases left in between. As DNA, the CDR3 is TGCAGTGCTAGAGATTACGCAGGATCCGGAAACACCATATATTTT. Translated: CSARDYAGSGNTIYF.

This rearrangement joins TRBV18 to TRBJ2-7, with D uncertain. The ends were cut back, 3 bases at V and 4 bases at J, with 10 bases in the middle. Per germline, CDR1 KGHSH and CDR2 LQKENI. The CDR3 is made up of 13 amino acids. CDR3 region: CASSPPSLYEQYF. CDR3 DNA: TGTGCCAGCTCACCCCCCTCTCTATACGAGCAGTACTTC.

In its sample, this clonotype ranks as medium-sized. The chain uses TRBV19 and TRBJ2-2; 9 nucleotides align to TRBD1. With V trimmed by 7 bases and J by 4 bases, 16 bases remained unmatched. This CDR3 comprises 18 residues. In germline, CDR1 is LNHDA, CDR2 SQIVND (reference sequence). The chain's CDR3 is CASTIHGQGNPITGELFF. The CDR3 coding sequence is TGTGCCAGTACCATCCACGGACAGGGGAACCCCATCACCGGGGAGCTGTTTTTT.

V usage is TRBV19 and J usage is TRBJ2-7; D is unclear. Germline loops: CDR1 LNHDA, CDR2 SQIVND (reference sequence). Trimming pared 3 bases from V and 4 bases from J, leaving 13 bases between. This CDR3 spans 14 amino acids. Here the CDR3 reads CASSMSDGSYEQYF. The CDR3 coding sequence is TGTGCCAGTAGTATGTCGGACGGATCTTACGAGCAGTACTTC.

V and J are TRBV19 and TRBJ1-5; D is possibly TRBD1 (5 bases). From germline, CDR1 is LNHDA and CDR2 SQIVND (reference sequence). V gave up 2 bases and J gave up 4 bases, with 15 bases separating them. CDR3 size: 16 residues. The CDR3: CASSILGRALNQPQHF. CDR3 sequence (DNA): TGTGCCAGTAGTATATTGGGCAGGGCTCTGAATCAGCCCCAGCATTTT.

J is TRBJ2-1 and V is TRBV20-1, with D maybe TRBD2 (5 bases). The CDR3 is made up of 16 amino acids. CDR1 and CDR2 (germline): DFQATT, SNEGSKA (reference sequence). The V end was cut by 3 bases, the J end by 1 base, with 16 bases between. CDR3 in DNA: TGCAGTGCTAGGAGGGTTGACTACGTATCCTACAATGAGCAGTTCTTC. This codes for CSARRVDYVSYNEQFF.

The chain has TRBV20-1 and TRBJ2-1; D unresolved. This CDR3 comprises 15 residues. In germline, CDR1 is DFQATT, CDR2 SNEGSKA (reference sequence). The V end was cut by 0 bases, the J end by 1 base, with 10 bases between. The DNA of the CDR3 is TGCAGTGCTAGAGATAGCCTACGATCCTACAATGAGCAGTTCTTC. As protein: CSARDSLRSYNEQFF.

The chain combines TRBV7-9 with TRBJ1-1; D might be TRBD1 (5 bases). The length of the CDR3 is 15 residues. V was pared by 8 bases and J by 3 bases, with 19 bases between. The germline CDR1 and CDR2 sequences are SEHNR and FQNEAQ (reference sequence). This CDR3 reads CASSPLGGPDTEAFF. CDR3 nucleotides: TGTGCCAGCTCACCACTTGGGGGTCCCGACACTGAAGCTTTCTTT.

The gene calls are TRBV6-1 and TRBJ1-2; unclear D gene. Trimming took 9 bases from V and 4 from J, leaving 12 bases between them. Germline-derived CDR1 and CDR2 are MNHNS and SASEGT. The CDR3 runs to 12 residues. The CDR3 nucleotides are TGTGCCAGTTCCACAGCGTTCTATGGCTACACCTTC. Protein sequence: CASSTAFYGYTF.